What follows is one TCR beta chain and its context. What it binds is not known. The CDR3 covers 17 residues. V was clipped by 1 base and J by 10 bases; unmatched bases: 10. CDR1 LGHNA and CDR2 YNFKEQ come from the germline V gene. The data derive from a study of cytomegalovirus exposure and HLA in healthy donors. Overall study: In terms of ancestry, the Caucasian-associated cluster contained roughly four fifths of the roughly 360 genotyped donors. Findings and caveats of the study: Trimming of TCR beta V- and J-genes showed a link, identified in a later analysis, to a missense DCLRE1C variant.

Both 60 Vbeta primers and 13 Jbeta primers went into the PCR. Generated by immunoSEQ multiplex PCR, the TCRdb table keeps only in-frame clones and is missing some. The sample has 200,000 to 250,000 clones; 65% to 85% are singletons. Donors consisted of healthy bone marrow donors. The donors, nominally healthy at sampling, likely had unrecorded immune exposures. This receptor was obtained from a boy aged 2 to 10 in good health and CMV-seronegative. The chain couples TRBV4-2 to TRBJ2-1, with 13 positions matching TRBD2. The sequencing input was PBMCs. The CDR3 nucleotides read TGTGCCAGCAGCCAAGTCCCTACTAGCGGGAGGGAGGAAGAGCAGTTCTTC. Its protein product is CASSQVPTSGREEEQFF.